A selection of T cell receptor beta chains follows, all from one sample in a study of T cell responses to AZD1222 COVID-19 vaccine. Produced via immunoSEQ multiplex PCR; TCRdb's table is partial and in-frame only. The table records approximately 77,000 clones, around 85% of them present only once. The sequenced sample was peripheral blood, obtained 28 days after the second AZD1222 dose. Source of these receptors: an adult who received the AZD1222 COVID-19 vaccine. Both conserved end residues are part of each CDR3. Fields, in order: CDR3 DNA, CDR3 protein, J gene, D gene, clone size, CDR3 length, V gene. D genes are given only for firm matches. Only part of the rows carry a size: once, few, many, or a class if the clone is expanded.

TGTGCCAGCAGCATTACCCGTAGCACAGATACGCAGTATTTT,CASSITRSTDTQYF,TRBJ2-3,.,few,14,TRBV11-1
TGTGCCAGCAGGTTAACAGGGTTCTACGAGCAGTACTTC,CASRLTGFYEQYF,TRBJ2-7,.,.,13,TRBV27
TGTGCCAGCAGAACGCCGGGACTAGCTGAGACCCAGTACTTC,CASRTPGLAETQYF,TRBJ2-5,TRBD2,.,14,TRBV27
TGCAGCTCTACCGGGACAGGGGGCCGGTCACCCCTCCACTTT,CSSTGTGGRSPLHF,TRBJ1-6,TRBD1,.,14,TRBV29-1
TGTGCCATCAGTGAGCCAGGGGAGCCCCAGCATTTT,CAISEPGEPQHF,TRBJ1-5,.,once,12,TRBV10-3
TGTGCCTGGCCTAAGGAGGGGAATGGCTACACCTTC,CAWPKEGNGYTF,TRBJ1-2,.,.,12,TRBV30
TGTGCCAGCGCAGGGAGTCTAGCGGGTTCCTACGAGCAGTACTTC,CASAGSLAGSYEQYF,TRBJ2-7,TRBD2,.,15,TRBV18
TGTGCCAGTAGTATAGGAAGACATGGGGAGGGTTCCGGGGCCAACGTCCTGACTTTC,CASSIGRHGEGSGANVLTF,TRBJ2-6,TRBD2,.,19,TRBV19
TGTGCCAGCAGGGAGGGACTAGCGGGATTTTACGAGCAATACTTC,CASREGLAGFYEQYF,TRBJ2-7,TRBD2,.,15,TRBV2
TGTGCCAGCAAGCCCAGGGGTTTGTCCGGGGCCAACGTCCTGACTTTC,CASKPRGLSGANVLTF,TRBJ2-6,.,.,16,TRBV28
TGTGCCAGCACCACAGGACAGGGAGCTAACTATGGCTACACCTTC,CASTTGQGANYGYTF,TRBJ1-2,TRBD1,.,15,TRBV6-6
TGTGCCACCACGCACCGGGACAGGGGTCGTAATGAGCAGTTCTTC,CATTHRDRGRNEQFF,TRBJ2-1,TRBD1,.,15,TRBV24-1
TGTGCCAGCAGTTTCTTGGACAGGGTTGTGTTAACCGGGGAGCTGTTTTTT,CASSFLDRVVLTGELFF,TRBJ2-2,TRBD1,.,17,TRBV28
TGTGCCAGCAAGAGCGGCAGAGAAGTTTCACCCCTCCACTTT,CASKSGREVSPLHF,TRBJ1-6,.,.,14,TRBV27
TGTGCCAGCTGCCCCTCAGAGGGTTCCACCGGGGAGCTGTTTTTT,CASCPSEGSTGELFF,TRBJ2-2,.,few,15,TRBV3-1/TRBV3-2
TGTGCCAGCAGCTTAGGTGCCGCTGAAGCTTTCTTT,CASSLGAAEAFF,TRBJ1-1,.,.,12,TRBV7-9
TGTGCCAGCAGTGAAATGTGGGCGGGGCTGAACACTGAAGCTTTCTTT,CASSEMWAGLNTEAFF,TRBJ1-1,.,.,16,TRBV6-1
TGTGCCAGCAGCTTGGAGGGGGGACCACAGTTCTTC,CASSLEGGPQFF,TRBJ2-1,.,.,12,TRBV5-8
TGTGCCAGCAGTGAAGAAGTGGAAGCTTTCTTT,CASSEEVEAFF,TRBJ1-1,.,.,11,TRBV2
TGTGCCAGCAGTCGCCCGGGACCCACGAACACTGAAGCTTTCTTT,CASSRPGPTNTEAFF,TRBJ1-1,.,once,15,TRBV27
TGTGCCAGCAGCCCAAGGGACAGCATCTACGAGCAGTACTTC,CASSPRDSIYEQYF,TRBJ2-7,TRBD1,.,14,TRBV5-4
TGTGCCATCAGTGAAGGGGACAGGGCTCAGCCCCAGCATTTT,CAISEGDRAQPQHF,TRBJ1-5,TRBD1,.,14,TRBV10-3
TGTGCCAGCAGCGCCCAACCCGGGACCGTAGGACGTTATGGCTACACCTTC,CASSAQPGTVGRYGYTF,TRBJ1-2,.,.,17,TRBV7-2
TGTGCCAGCAGACAGGGGGCTTGGGAAAAACTGTTTTTT,CASRQGAWEKLFF,TRBJ1-4,TRBD1,once,13,TRBV6-5
TGTGCCAGCAGTTCGGGAACAGGGGAGTTAAGTGGCTACACCTTC,CASSSGTGELSGYTF,TRBJ1-2,TRBD1,.,15,TRBV28
TGTGCCAGCAGTGACCCGGGGGCCTCTGGAAACACCATATATTTT,CASSDPGASGNTIYF,TRBJ1-3,.,.,15,TRBV25-1
TGCAGTGCTAGTGAGGACTCAGCAGATACGCAGTATTTT,CSASEDSADTQYF,TRBJ2-3,.,once,13,TRBV20-1
TGTGCCAGCAGTCGTACCGGGACAGGGCTAACAGATACGCAGTATTTT,CASSRTGTGLTDTQYF,TRBJ2-3,TRBD1,.,16,TRBV5-4
TGTGCCAGCAGCTTAGCGGCGGGAGGGTACAATGAGCAGTTCTTC,CASSLAAGGYNEQFF,TRBJ2-1,TRBD2,once,15,TRBV7-2
TGCGCCAGCAGCCAAAGCGGGGCAGAACTGGGGGAAAAACTGTTTTTT,CASSQSGAELGEKLFF,TRBJ1-4,.,medium-sized,16,TRBV4-3
TGTGCCAGCAGCCAAGGTACTCAGCCCCAGCATTTT,CASSQGTQPQHF,TRBJ1-5,.,once,12,TRBV3-1/TRBV3-2
TGTGCCAGCAGGGGAGGTCGGGGAACTAATGAAAAACTGTTTTTT,CASRGGRGTNEKLFF,TRBJ1-4,.,.,15,TRBV11-2
TGTGCCAGCAGCGCGGGACAGGGCATAGAGACCCAGTACTTC,CASSAGQGIETQYF,TRBJ2-5,TRBD1,.,14,TRBV9
TGTGCCAGCATCCTTGACAGAAGCAATCAGCCCCAGCATTTT,CASILDRSNQPQHF,TRBJ1-5,.,once,14,TRBV6-5
TGTGCCAGTAGTGGCACCCCGCCCGGGGAGCTGTTTTTT,CASSGTPPGELFF,TRBJ2-2,.,.,13,TRBV19
TGTGCCAGCAGGTGGGACAGCAACACCGGGGAGCTGTTTTTT,CASRWDSNTGELFF,TRBJ2-2,TRBD1,.,14,TRBV5-4
TGCAGCACTACCAACAGCGGGGGGACCTACAATGAGCAGTTCTTC,CSTTNSGGTYNEQFF,TRBJ2-1,TRBD2,.,15,TRBV29-1